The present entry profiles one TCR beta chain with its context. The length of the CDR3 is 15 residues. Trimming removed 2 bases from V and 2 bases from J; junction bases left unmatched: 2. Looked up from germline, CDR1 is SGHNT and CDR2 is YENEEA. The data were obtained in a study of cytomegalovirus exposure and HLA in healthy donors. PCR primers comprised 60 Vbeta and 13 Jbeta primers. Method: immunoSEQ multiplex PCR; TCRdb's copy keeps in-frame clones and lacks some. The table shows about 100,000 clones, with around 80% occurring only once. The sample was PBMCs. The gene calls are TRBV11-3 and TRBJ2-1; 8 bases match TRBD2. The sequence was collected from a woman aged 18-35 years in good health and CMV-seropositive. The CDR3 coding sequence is TGTGCCAGCAGCTTACCGGGAGGGCCCTACAATGAGCAGTTCTTC. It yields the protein CASSLPGGPYNEQFF.